What follows are 22 T cell receptor beta chains derived from one specimen sequenced in a study of technical replicates of blood from a handful of donors. This table comes from immunoSEQ multiplex PCR, and its TCRdb copy is limited to in-frame clones, with some not included. The table has about 75,000 clones, approximately 97% seen once. Sequenced material: T cells isolated from PBMCs. Receptor source: a human donor in good health.

The chain carries TRBV4-2 and TRBJ2-7, with TRBD2 matching over 8 bases. The CDR3 has 18 amino acids. J lost 3 bases, V lost 1 base, and 14 bases had no gene match. CDR1 and CDR2 from the germline V gene are LGHNA and YNFKEQ. Written as DNA, the CDR3 is TGTGCCAGCAGCCAAGTTACGACCGCTAGCGGGCCTCACTACGAGCAGTACTTC. Translating it yields CASSQVTTASGPHYEQYF.

The chain links TRBV10-3 to TRBJ1-5; a weak D match, TRBD1 (6 bases). Per germline, CDR1 ENHRY and CDR2 SYGVKD. The ends were cut back, 10 bases at V and 3 bases at J, with 13 bases in the middle. The CDR3 runs 13 residues. CDR3 nucleotide sequence: TGTGCCAGTACAGGGTCCCTCAATCAGCCCCAGCATTTT. The encoded protein is CASTGSLNQPQHF.

This chain links TRBV10-3 with TRBJ1-2, with TRBD1 matching 8 bases. The V gene's germline CDR1 is ENHRY and CDR2 SYGVKD. Unmatched junction bases numbered 4, after V lost 3 bases and J lost 4 bases. CDR3 length: 14 residues. CDR3 in amino acids: CAISEGQGFYGYTF. The CDR3, as DNA: TGTGCCATCAGTGAAGGACAGGGCTTCTATGGCTACACCTTC.

The J gene is TRBJ2-7, the V gene TRBV13; D gene uncertain. Germline loops: CDR1 PRHDT, CDR2 FYEKMQ (reference sequence). The V end lost 5 bases, the J end lost 1 base, and 9 bases lay between the germline ends. The CDR3 is made up of 13 amino acids. The DNA for the CDR3 is TGTGCCAGCAGCCGACTGAGTTCCTACGAGCAGTACTTC. Its protein product is CASSRLSSYEQYF. Together with reference TRBV13 and TRBJ2-7, the CDR3 gives the full variable domain: AAGVIQSPRHLIKEKRETATLKCYPIPRHDTVYWYQQGPGQDPQFLISFYEKMQSDKGSIPDRFSAQQFSDYHSELNMSSLELGDSALYFCASSRLSSYEQYFGPGTRLTVT.

This clone was recorded only once. The chain joins TRBV18 to TRBJ2-3, with TRBD2 matching 9 bases. The CDR3 consists of 15 residues. Looked up from germline, CDR1 is KGHSH and CDR2 is LQKENI. V dropped 4 bases and J dropped 2; count of bases not matched to a gene: 4. In DNA form, the CDR3 reads TGTGCCAGCTCACGGCGGGAGGGCCTCACAGATACGCAGTATTTT. It translates to CASSRREGLTDTQYF.

This chain links TRBV7-9 with TRBJ1-5, with no clear D. Looked up from germline, CDR1 is SEHNR and CDR2 is FQNEAQ (reference sequence). Deletions cut 3 bases from V and 6 bases from J, with 9 bases between. The CDR3 consists of 13 residues. The CDR3 here is CASSFEESQPQHF. The CDR3 DNA is TGTGCCAGCAGCTTCGAGGAAAGTCAGCCCCAGCATTTT.

The chain employs TRBV4-2 and TRBJ2-3, with 10 bases matching TRBD2. Germline V gene lookup returns CDR1 LGHNA and CDR2 YNFKEQ. The CDR3 loop spans 20 amino acids. The trim removed 1 base at V and 3 bases at J, leaving 16 bases unmatched. The DNA of the CDR3 is TGTGCCAGCAGCCAAGGAGAGTGGGCTAGCGGGAGTCTACGGACAGATACGCAGTATTTT. Translation gives CASSQGEWASGSLRTDTQYF.

V is TRBV4-1 and J is TRBJ2-7, with TRBD2 matching 11 bases. V shed 3 bases and J 4 bases; nucleotides not matched to a gene: 8. The CDR3 has 16 amino acids. Germline values: CDR1 MGHRA, CDR2 YSYEKL. The CDR3 region is CASSQGGGLAVYEQYF. The DNA for the CDR3 is TGCGCCAGCAGCCAGGGGGGGGGACTAGCGGTTTACGAGCAGTACTTC.

J is TRBJ1-1 and V is TRBV6-4; D gene unclear. The ends were cut back, 5 bases at V and 1 base at J, with 11 bases in the middle. Germline CDR1 reads MRHNA; CDR2 reads SNTAGT. This CDR3 is 14 amino acids long. CDR3 residues: CASSQQPSNTEAFF. DNA for the CDR3: TGTGCCAGCAGTCAACAGCCTTCGAACACTGAAGCTTTCTTT.

The V and J genes are TRBV28 and TRBJ1-5; 7 nucleotides agree with TRBD1. After removal of 3 bases from V and 1 base from J, the junction contained 6 bases not matched to a gene. The CDR3 totals 16 residues. CDR1 is MDHEN, CDR2 SYDVKM, per germline. CDR3 residues: CASSLHAGGSNQPQHF. DNA for the CDR3: TGTGCCAGCAGTTTGCATGCAGGGGGGAGCAATCAGCCCCAGCATTTT.

CDR3 nucleotide sequence: TGCGCCAGCAGTACAGGGTTCAATGAGCAGTTCTTC. It is translated as CASSTGFNEQFF. This rearrangement joins TRBV10-1 to TRBJ2-1; D might be TRBD1 (6 bases). The CDR3 covers 12 residues. CDR1 is WNHNN, CDR2 SYGVQD, per germline (reference sequence). V was trimmed by 5 bases and J by 6 bases, leaving 8 bases between them.

This clone was seen a single time. The chain couples TRBV4-1 to TRBJ2-2, with 8 nucleotides matching TRBD2. The germline gives CDR1 MGHRA, CDR2 YSYEKL. This CDR3 is 16 amino acids long. J was trimmed by 5 bases and V by 4 bases; bases with no gene match: 9. This chain's CDR3 is CASSPGLAGKTGELFF. DNA for the CDR3: TGCGCCAGCAGCCCAGGACTAGCTGGAAAGACCGGGGAGCTGTTTTTT.

This CDR3 is CASSSRGEVHGYTF. The DNA for the CDR3 is TGTGCCAGCAGTTCGCGGGGCGAGGTTCATGGCTACACCTTC. This rearrangement joins TRBV28 to TRBJ1-2; D might be TRBD1 (5 bases). V lost 4 bases, J lost 6 bases, and 15 bases lay in between. This CDR3 is built from 14 residues. Germline V lookup: CDR1 MDHEN, CDR2 SYDVKM.

This clone was seen just once. This rearrangement joins TRBV29-1 to TRBJ2-2; tentatively, D is TRBD1 (5 bases). CDR1 is SQVTM, CDR2 ANQGSEA, per germline. V lost 1 base and J 6 bases, leaving 12 bases between the germline ends. CDR3 length: 14 amino acids. The CDR3 sequence: CSVEVGAGSGELFF. The CDR3 DNA reads as TGCAGCGTTGAAGTGGGCGCAGGGTCCGGGGAGCTGTTTTTT.

The chain combines TRBV30 with TRBJ1-4; D not certain. Germline V gene sequence: CDR1 GTSNPN, CDR2 SVGIG (reference sequence). The CDR3 sequence is 11 residues long. Trimming stripped 5 bases from V and 7 bases from J, with 8 bases between. The CDR3 reads CAWERSEKLFF. The CDR3 DNA sequence: TGTGCCTGGGAGAGAAGTGAAAAACTGTTTTTT.

The gene calls are TRBV6-6 and TRBJ1-2; D gene uncertain. CDR3 length equals 11 residues. Looked up from germline, CDR1 is MNHNY and CDR2 is SVGAGI (reference sequence). The V end lost 4 bases, the J end lost 9 bases, and 9 bases lay between the germline ends. The CDR3 here is CASSFALSYTF. DNA for the CDR3: TGTGCCAGCAGTTTCGCGCTTAGCTACACCTTC.

V is TRBV28 and J is TRBJ2-3; 9 nucleotides line up with TRBD2. Trimming at V came to 7 bases and at J to 8 bases, leaving 10 bases not matched to a gene. The CDR3 runs 14 residues. The V gene's germline CDR1 is MDHEN and CDR2 SYDVKM. The CDR3 spells CASNLSGGSATQYF. The CDR3 DNA follows: TGTGCCAGCAACCTTAGCGGGGGCTCAGCTACGCAGTATTTT.

The rearrangement uses TRBV29-1 and TRBJ2-1; 8 bases are a match to TRBD2. Per the germline V gene, CDR1 is SQVTM and CDR2 is ANQGSEA. After removal of 6 bases from V and 0 bases from J, the junction contained 7 bases not matched to a gene. CDR3 length equals 15 residues. The CDR3 bases are TGCAGCGTCGCCCAAAGCGGGAGCTCCTACAATGAGCAGTTCTTC. Amino acid sequence: CSVAQSGSSYNEQFF.

The chain couples TRBV12-5 to TRBJ2-7; a weak D match, TRBD2 (7 bases). The germline V and J ends were trimmed by 0 bases and 3 bases, with 15 bases remaining between them. Germline V gene lookup returns CDR1 LGHNT and CDR2 FRNRAP. The CDR3 covers 16 residues. CDR3: CASGLVLGGQYYEQYF. The CDR3 coding sequence is TGTGCTAGTGGTTTGGTCCTCGGGGGGCAATACTACGAGCAGTACTTC. The whole variable domain, filled in from reference TRBV12-5 and TRBJ2-7, reads DARVTQTPRHKVTEMGQEVTMRCQPILGHNTVFWYRQTMMQGLELLAYFRNRAPLDDSGMPKDRFSAEMPDATLATLKIQPSEPRDSAVYFCASGLVLGGQYYEQYFGPGTRLTVT.

Points on this clone: Relative to the germline gene, one junction end is altered; a read error may explain this. The chain uses TRBV28 and TRBJ2-7, with D tentatively TRBD2 (6 bases). This CDR3 has 11 residues. From germline, CDR1 is MDHEN and CDR2 SYDVKM. The CDR3 spells CASWGGTEGNF. The CDR3 DNA sequence: TGTGCCAGCTGGGGCGGGACCGAGGGAAACTTC.

This chain joins TRBV9 and TRBJ1-5; 8 bases align to TRBD1. V gave up 4 bases and J gave up 5 bases; unmatched junction bases: 8. CDR3 size: 15 residues. Germline V gene sequence: CDR1 SGDLS, CDR2 YYNGEE. CDR3 residues: CASSPGTGKDQPQHF. The DNA for the CDR3 is TGTGCCAGCAGCCCAGGGACAGGAAAGGATCAGCCCCAGCATTTT.

This clone was counted once. The J gene is TRBJ2-3, the V gene TRBV7-3, with a tentative D call TRBD1 (6 bases). The CDR3 totals 15 residues. The germline V and J ends were trimmed by 5 bases and 4 bases, with 16 bases remaining between them. CDR1 is SGHTA and CDR2 is FQGTGA in the germline V gene. As DNA, the CDR3 is TGTGCCAGCAGCCCACAGGGTTGGGGCGCAGATACGCAGTATTTT. Its protein is CASSPQGWGADTQYF.